Sequencing of this T cell receptor beta chain was carried out in a study of cytomegalovirus exposure and HLA in healthy donors. Overall study results and limits: In a later analysis, an Asian-associated ancestry cluster reportedly showed fewer N-insertions than the approximately 700-donor mean. A later analysis linked a missense variant in DCLRE1C to the trimming of TCR beta V and J genes. In vitro testing confirmed a few CMV-associated chains as specific for CMV antigens. Across all donors, roughly uniform sequencing depth was an assumption of the presence/absence analyses.

The PCR employed 60 Vbeta primers together with 13 Jbeta primers. Assay used: immunoSEQ multiplex PCR; TCRdb lists only in-frame clones, some missing. The sample includes approximately 100,000 clones, less than 85% seen only once; the top ten take approximately 7.4%. Turning to this clone: No antigen is known for it.

Germline CDR1 is MNHNY and CDR2 is SVGAGI (reference sequence). The CDR3 has 16 residues. Trimming shortened V by 0 bases and J by 2 bases, and 11 bases separated the two germline ends. This receptor was identified in a man aged 35 to 55 in good health and CMV-seropositive. The chain combines TRBV6-6 with TRBJ1-5, with D unresolved. Sequencing was carried out using PBMCs. The CDR3 sequence: CASSYSGSDGNQPQHF. CDR3 nucleotides: TGTGCCAGCAGTTACTCAGGGAGCGATGGCAATCAGCCCCAGCATTTT.